These T cell receptor beta chains were read from a single sample in a study of memory CD4+ T cells and cytomegalovirus serostatus. Measured with immunoSEQ multiplex PCR; TCRdb has only the in-frame clones, and not every one. Here the sample spans over 35,000 clones, just under 80% being singletons. Sequenced sample: memory CD4+ T cells from blood. Receptor source: an adult in good health and CMV-seronegative. Both conserved end residues are part of each CDR3. The D gene is left open where the match is weak. The size entry is marked missing in some rows and otherwise reads once, few, many or a size class.

clone_size	d_call	j_call	v_call	cdr3_nt	cdr3_aa
.	TRBD2	TRBJ2-3	TRBV7-2	TGTGCCAGCAGCTTAACGAGCGGGGGTTACCCTAGCACAGATACGCAGTATTTT	CASSLTSGGYPSTDTQYF
.	.	TRBJ2-5	TRBV27	TGTGCCAGCAGCGACGGGACGCCTCAAGAGACCCAGTACTTC	CASSDGTPQETQYF
.	.	TRBJ1-1	TRBV4-2	TGTGCCAGCAGCTCCGACGGGGGCAGAACTGAAGCTTTCTTT	CASSSDGGRTEAFF
once	.	TRBJ1-3	TRBV7-2	TGTGCCAGCAGCCGTGAGACCGTTACTGGGAACACCATATATTTT	CASSRETVTGNTIYF
.	TRBD2	TRBJ2-2	TRBV7-3	TGTGCCAGCAGCTTAAGCGGACTAGCGGGACACAAGGGGGACGGGGAGCTGTTTTTT	CASSLSGLAGHKGDGELFF
.	TRBD1	TRBJ1-2	TRBV18	TGTGCCAGCTCGCCCGGGGACAGGCAGAACTATGGCTACACCTTC	CASSPGDRQNYGYTF
.	TRBD2	TRBJ2-7	TRBV30	TGTGCCTCTGGGGGGACTAGCGGATACGAGCAGTACTTC	CASGGTSGYEQYF
.	TRBD1	TRBJ1-5	TRBV19	TGTGCCAGTACCTTGACAGGGAGGAACAATCAGCCCCAGCATTTT	CASTLTGRNNQPQHF
.	TRBD1	TRBJ1-5	TRBV5-1	TGCGCCAGCAGCTCGACAGGGTCTAGCAATCAGCCCCAGCATTTT	CASSSTGSSNQPQHF
.	.	TRBJ1-5	TRBV4-2	TGTGCCAGCAGCCGTGGGGGTAATCAGCCCCAGCATTTT	CASSRGGNQPQHF
few	TRBD2	TRBJ2-1	TRBV5-4	TGTGCCAGCAGCTTGCGGGGAGGGACGGATGAGCAGTTCTTC	CASSLRGGTDEQFF
.	.	TRBJ2-2	TRBV4-1	TGCGCCAGCAGCCAAAGACTACTCTTAGGAACCGGGGAGCTGTTTTTT	CASSQRLLLGTGELFF
.	.	TRBJ1-1	TRBV4-2	TGTGCCAGCAGCCAAGGGACAGCTGAAGCTTTCTTT	CASSQGTAEAFF
once	.	TRBJ1-1	TRBV7-2	TGTGCCAGCAGCTCACAGGGAGGGAACACTGAAGCTTTCTTT	CASSSQGGNTEAFF
.	.	TRBJ1-6	TRBV7-6	TGTGCCAGCAGCCCAGGGACGGGGACACCCCTCCACTTT	CASSPGTGTPLHF
.	TRBD1	TRBJ1-2	TRBV6-5	TGTGCCTCCTCGGCCGGGACAGGGAGGGGCTACACCTTC	CASSAGTGRGYTF
.	.	TRBJ1-1	TRBV7-3	TGTGCCAGCAGCTTCCAGGTTAGGACTGAAGCTTTCTTT	CASSFQVRTEAFF
.	.	TRBJ2-6	TRBV6-6	TGTGCCAGCAGTCCAAGCTACTCTGGGGCCAACGTCCTGACTTTC	CASSPSYSGANVLTF
.	.	TRBJ1-1	TRBV19	TGTGCCAGTAGTGAGGGGGGGGCCCGGAACACTGAAGCTTTCTTT	CASSEGGARNTEAFF
.	.	TRBJ2-7	TRBV11-2	TGTGCCAGCAGCTTAGATCGGGGCTCTCACGAGCAGTGCTTC	CASSLDRGSHEQCF
.	.	TRBJ2-7	TRBV5-6	TGTGCCAGCAGCTTGGCCGCCGAACCCTACGAGCAGTACTTC	CASSLAAEPYEQYF
.	TRBD2	TRBJ2-1	TRBV19	TGTGCCAGTAGTATAAGTGCGGGGGGGCATGAGCAGTTCTTC	CASSISAGGHEQFF
.	.	TRBJ1-1	TRBV7-6	TGTGCCAGCAGCCTACAGAAAAACACTGAAGCTTTCTTT	CASSLQKNTEAFF
.	.	TRBJ1-1	TRBV7-9	TGTGCCAGCACCGGGGACGGGAACACTGAAGCTTTCTTT	CASTGDGNTEAFF
.	TRBD1	TRBJ1-4	TRBV28	TGTGCCAGCAGGGCCCAGGGGGCTGGTGAAAAACTGTTTTTT	CASRAQGAGEKLFF
.	TRBD2	TRBJ2-1	TRBV9	TGTGCCAGCAGCGTAGAAATTAGCGGGGGGCGTAATGAGCAGTTCTTC	CASSVEISGGRNEQFF
.	.	TRBJ1-4	TRBV15	TGTGCCACCAGCGAAGGTTGGGGGGAGGGTGGTGAAAAACTGTTTTTT	CATSEGWGEGGEKLFF
.	TRBD1	TRBJ1-5	TRBV28	TGTGCCAGCAGGATACCGGGACAGGGGTATCAGCCCCAGCATTTT	CASRIPGQGYQPQHF
.	.	TRBJ2-1	TRBV19	TGTGCCAGTAGTATCGAGGGGGGATCCTACAATGAGCAGTTCTTC	CASSIEGGSYNEQFF
.	.	TRBJ2-7	TRBV7-2	TGTGCCAGCAGCTTAGCGCCGACAGAGCTCTCCTACGAGCAGTACTTC	CASSLAPTELSYEQYF
once	TRBD1	TRBJ1-2	TRBV5-1	TGCGCCAGCAGCTTGGGCAGGGGGCGGGGGTCGGCTCTCTACCGAAGATCCGGCTACACCTTC	CASSLGRGRGSALYRRSGYTF
few	TRBD1	TRBJ1-1	TRBV7-3	TGTGCCAGCAGCCCCCGGACAGGGGTAGCTTTCTTT	CASSPRTGVAFF
once	TRBD1	TRBJ1-2	TRBV15	TGTGCCACCAGCGCCGACAGGGGGCTAAACTATGGCTACACCTTC	CATSADRGLNYGYTF
.	.	TRBJ2-5	TRBV7-3	TGTGCCAGCAGCTTCGCGGGTCTGGGGGAGACCCAGTACTTC	CASSFAGLGETQYF
.	.	TRBJ1-4	TRBV6-1	TGTGCCAGCAGTGGACATTGGGCAGGAGCAACTAATGAAAAACTGTTTTTT	CASSGHWAGATNEKLFF
.	TRBD1	TRBJ1-6	TRBV30	TGTGCCTGGAGTGTGTCCGGGACAGGGAATTCACCCCTCCACTTT	CAWSVSGTGNSPLHF
.	TRBD1	TRBJ1-2	TRBV7-3	TGTGCCAGCAGCTTATTTGGGTCAACCGAGGGGGCAATAACCTTC	CASSLFGSTEGAITF
.	.	TRBJ2-7	TRBV7-2	TGTGCCAGCAGCCCACCCCCGACTAGACACTACGAGCAGTACTTC	CASSPPPTRHYEQYF
few	.	TRBJ1-1	TRBV15	TGTGCCACCAGCCCTGACCCGGGATACACTGAAGCTTTCTTT	CATSPDPGYTEAFF
few	.	TRBJ2-2	TRBV10-3	TGTGCCATCAGTGAGTCAGGGAGGCGCGACACCGGGGAGCTGTTTTTT	CAISESGRRDTGELFF
.	.	TRBJ2-1	TRBV5-1	TGCGCCAGCAGCTCGCGGGGTCCAGGCAATGAGCAGTTCTTC	CASSSRGPGNEQFF
.	.	TRBJ2-4	TRBV29-1	TGCAGCGGATTCGACAGGGCCAAAAACATTCAGTACTTC	CSGFDRAKNIQYF
.	.	TRBJ2-7	TRBV11-2	TGTGCCAGCAGCTCGACCCGACAGACCTTAAAAGCCTACGAGCAGTACTTC	CASSSTRQTLKAYEQYF
.	.	TRBJ1-6	TRBV5-1	TGCGCCAGCAGCTTGAAGGGGGTCGACTCACCCCTCCACTTT	CASSLKGVDSPLHF
.	.	TRBJ1-1	TRBV6-5	TGTGCCAGCAGACCCTTTACGGATACTGAAGCTTTCTTT	CASRPFTDTEAFF
once	.	TRBJ1-2	TRBV30	TGTGCCTGGAGTGTACCAGACCGCCCGAGAACCTTC	CAWSVPDRPRTF
.	.	TRBJ1-1	TRBV6-1	TGTGCCAGCCACCAGACAGGAGGCACTGAAGCTTTCTTT	CASHQTGGTEAFF
few	.	TRBJ1-3	TRBV5-5	TGTGCCAGCAGCTTGGAAGTGGCCTCTGGAAACACCATATATTTT	CASSLEVASGNTIYF
.	TRBD1	TRBJ2-7	TRBV19	TGTGCCAGCGCCGGACAGGGGGCTGGGGCCGAGCAGTACTTC	CASAGQGAGAEQYF
.	TRBD1	TRBJ2-2	TRBV4-2	TGTGCCAGCAGCCAAATCAGGACAGGGGAGGTACACGGGGAGCTGTTTTTT	CASSQIRTGEVHGELFF
.	TRBD2	TRBJ2-1	TRBV5-1	TGCGCCAGCAGCTTGGCCTATAGCGGGGCGTCAGGTTGGAATGAGCAGTTCTTC	CASSLAYSGASGWNEQFF
.	.	TRBJ2-3	TRBV7-2	TGTGCCAGTAGTGGGGGAGGAGATACGCAGTATTTT	CASSGGGDTQYF
few	.	TRBJ2-7	TRBV2	TGTGCCAGCAGGGAGGACAGTAACAACGAGCAGTACTTC	CASREDSNNEQYF